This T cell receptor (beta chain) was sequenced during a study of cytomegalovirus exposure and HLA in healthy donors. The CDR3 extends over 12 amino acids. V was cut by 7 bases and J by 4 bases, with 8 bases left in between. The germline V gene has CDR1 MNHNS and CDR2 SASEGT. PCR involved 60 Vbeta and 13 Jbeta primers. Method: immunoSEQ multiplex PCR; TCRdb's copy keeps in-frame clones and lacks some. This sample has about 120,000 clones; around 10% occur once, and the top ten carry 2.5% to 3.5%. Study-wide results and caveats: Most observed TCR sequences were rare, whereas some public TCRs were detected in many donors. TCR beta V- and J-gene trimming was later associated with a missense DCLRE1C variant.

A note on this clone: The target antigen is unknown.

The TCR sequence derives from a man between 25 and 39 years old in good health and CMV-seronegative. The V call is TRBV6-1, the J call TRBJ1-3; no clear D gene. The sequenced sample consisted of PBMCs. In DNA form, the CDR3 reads TGTGCCAGCACTTTCTACGGAAACACCATATATTTT. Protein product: CASTFYGNTIYF.